The entry below describes one T cell receptor beta chain. The antigen remains undetermined. Trimming stripped 6 bases from V and 6 bases from J, with 12 bases between. Germline V gives CDR1 DFQATT, CDR2 SNEGSKA (reference sequence). This CDR3 has 11 residues. This entry is derived from a study of shared clonotypes between healthy human individuals. Study-wide findings and caveats: Around 5.4% of naive CD4 clonotypes were common to a few donors. Clonotype sharing among donors, it was expected, would be affected by sequencing depth.

The study separated CD4+ cells into CD45RA+ naive and CD45RA-negative memory subsets. Assay: immunoSEQ multiplex PCR; the TCRdb copy retains only in-frame clones and omits some. The sample shows about 1.5 million clones, 95% to 99% of them seen only once. The source is a man aged 30 to 39 in good health. The sample taken for sequencing was naive CD4+ T cells sorted from blood. Subset of the sample: CD45RA+ positively selected. The rearrangement joins TRBV20-1 to TRBJ2-7; D may be TRBD2 (6 bases). The CDR3 region is CSAQREFEQYF. Here the CDR3 DNA reads TGCAGTGCCCAACGGGAGTTCGAGCAGTACTTC.